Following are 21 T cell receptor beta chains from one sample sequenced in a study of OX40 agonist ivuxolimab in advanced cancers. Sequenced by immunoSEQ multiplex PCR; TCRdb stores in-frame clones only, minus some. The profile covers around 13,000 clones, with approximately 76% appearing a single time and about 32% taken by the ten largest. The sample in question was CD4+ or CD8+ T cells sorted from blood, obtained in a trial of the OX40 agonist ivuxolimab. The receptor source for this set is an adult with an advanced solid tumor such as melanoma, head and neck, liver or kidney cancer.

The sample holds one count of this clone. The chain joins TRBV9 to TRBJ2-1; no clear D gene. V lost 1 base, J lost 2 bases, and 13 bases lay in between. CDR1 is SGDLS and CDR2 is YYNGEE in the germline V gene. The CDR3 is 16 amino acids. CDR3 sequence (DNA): TGTGCCAGCAGCGTATCGGGCGTTATTACCTACAATGAGCAGTTCTTC. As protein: CASSVSGVITYNEQFF.

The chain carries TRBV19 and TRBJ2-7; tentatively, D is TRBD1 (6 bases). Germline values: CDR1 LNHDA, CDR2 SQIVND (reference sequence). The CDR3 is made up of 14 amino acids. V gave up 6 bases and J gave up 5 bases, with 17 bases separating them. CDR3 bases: TGTGCCAGTAGGCCAACAGGGAAGTACCACGAGCAGTACTTC. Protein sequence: CASRPTGKYHEQYF.

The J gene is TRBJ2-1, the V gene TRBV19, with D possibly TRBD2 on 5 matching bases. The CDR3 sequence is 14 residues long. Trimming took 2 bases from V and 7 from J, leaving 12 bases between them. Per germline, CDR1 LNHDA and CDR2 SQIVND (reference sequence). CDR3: CASSISLEGNEQFF. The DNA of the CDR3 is TGTGCCAGTAGTATATCTCTAGAGGGTAATGAGCAGTTCTTC.

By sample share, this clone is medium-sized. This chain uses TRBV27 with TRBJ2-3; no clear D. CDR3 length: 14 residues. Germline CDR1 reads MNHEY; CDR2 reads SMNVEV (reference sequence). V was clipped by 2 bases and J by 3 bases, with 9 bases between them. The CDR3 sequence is CASSLATGTDTQYF. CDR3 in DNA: TGTGCCAGCAGTTTAGCCACCGGGACAGATACGCAGTATTTT.

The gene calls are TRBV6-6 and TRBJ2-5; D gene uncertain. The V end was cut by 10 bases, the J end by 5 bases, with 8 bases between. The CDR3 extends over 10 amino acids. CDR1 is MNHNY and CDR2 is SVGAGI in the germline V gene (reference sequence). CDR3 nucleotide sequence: TGTGCCACCTTAGGGGAGACCCAGTACTTC. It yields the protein CATLGETQYF.

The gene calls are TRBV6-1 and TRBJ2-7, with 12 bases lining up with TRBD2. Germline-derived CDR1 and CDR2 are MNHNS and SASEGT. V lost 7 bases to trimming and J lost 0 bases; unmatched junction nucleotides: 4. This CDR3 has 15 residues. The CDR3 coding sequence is TGTGCCAGCACCCGACTAGCGGGAGCCTCCTACGAGCAGTACTTC. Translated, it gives CASTRLAGASYEQYF.

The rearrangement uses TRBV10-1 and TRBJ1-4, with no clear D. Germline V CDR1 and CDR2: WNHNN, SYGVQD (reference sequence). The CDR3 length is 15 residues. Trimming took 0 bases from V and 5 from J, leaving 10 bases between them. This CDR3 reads CASSESAGSNEKLFF. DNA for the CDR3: TGCGCCAGCAGTGAGTCAGCAGGATCCAATGAAAAACTGTTTTTT.

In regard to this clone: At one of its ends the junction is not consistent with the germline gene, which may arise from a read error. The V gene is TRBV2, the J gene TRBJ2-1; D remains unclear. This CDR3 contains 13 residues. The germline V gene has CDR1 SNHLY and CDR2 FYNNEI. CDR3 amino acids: CASSVGSSNEQFF. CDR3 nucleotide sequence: TGTGCCAGCAGTGTGGGGTCCTCCAATGAGCAGTTCTTC.

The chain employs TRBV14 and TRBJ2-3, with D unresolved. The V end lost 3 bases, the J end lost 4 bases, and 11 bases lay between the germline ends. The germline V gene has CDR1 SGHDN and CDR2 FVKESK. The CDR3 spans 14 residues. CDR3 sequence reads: CASSHVGTSDTQYF. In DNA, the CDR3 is TGTGCCAGCAGCCATGTGGGAACGTCAGATACGCAGTATTTT.

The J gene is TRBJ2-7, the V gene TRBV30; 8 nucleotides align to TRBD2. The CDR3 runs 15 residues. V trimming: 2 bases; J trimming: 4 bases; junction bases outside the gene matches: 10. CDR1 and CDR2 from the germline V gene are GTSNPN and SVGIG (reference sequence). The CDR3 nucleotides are TGTGCCTGGAGTCCCCCTAGCGGGCGTTCGTACGAGCAGTACTTC. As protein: CAWSPPSGRSYEQYF.

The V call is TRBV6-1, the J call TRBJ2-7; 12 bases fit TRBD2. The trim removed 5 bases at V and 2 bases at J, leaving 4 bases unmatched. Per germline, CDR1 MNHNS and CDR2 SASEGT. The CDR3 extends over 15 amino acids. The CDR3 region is CASSRGLAGTYEQYF. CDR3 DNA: TGTGCCAGCAGTAGAGGACTAGCGGGGACCTACGAGCAGTACTTC.

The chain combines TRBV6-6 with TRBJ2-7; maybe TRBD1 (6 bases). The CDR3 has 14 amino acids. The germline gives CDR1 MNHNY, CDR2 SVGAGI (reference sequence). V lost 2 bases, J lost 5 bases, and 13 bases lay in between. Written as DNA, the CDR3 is TGTGCCAGCAGTTACAGCGCAGGGGAAAACGAGCAGTACTTC. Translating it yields CASSYSAGENEQYF.

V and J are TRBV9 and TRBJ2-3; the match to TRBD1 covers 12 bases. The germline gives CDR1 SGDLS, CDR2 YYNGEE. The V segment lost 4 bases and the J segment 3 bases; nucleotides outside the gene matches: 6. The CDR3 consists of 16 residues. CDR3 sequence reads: CASSFMGQGATDTQYF. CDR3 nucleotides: TGTGCCAGCAGCTTTATGGGACAGGGGGCAACAGATACGCAGTATTTT.

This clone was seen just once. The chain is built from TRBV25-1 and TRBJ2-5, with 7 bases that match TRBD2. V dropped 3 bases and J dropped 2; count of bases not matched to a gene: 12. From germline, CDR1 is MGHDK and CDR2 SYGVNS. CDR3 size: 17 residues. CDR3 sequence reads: CASSDSPGGGFQETQYF. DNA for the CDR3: TGTGCCAGCAGTGACAGCCCTGGGGGGGGGTTTCAAGAGACCCAGTACTTC.

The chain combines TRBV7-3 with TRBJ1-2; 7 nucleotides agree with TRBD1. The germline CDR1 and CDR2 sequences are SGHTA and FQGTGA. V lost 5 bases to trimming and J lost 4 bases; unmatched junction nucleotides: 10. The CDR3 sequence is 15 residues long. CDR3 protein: CASSPEPGTAYGYTF. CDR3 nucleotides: TGTGCCAGCAGCCCAGAACCCGGGACAGCCTATGGCTACACCTTC.

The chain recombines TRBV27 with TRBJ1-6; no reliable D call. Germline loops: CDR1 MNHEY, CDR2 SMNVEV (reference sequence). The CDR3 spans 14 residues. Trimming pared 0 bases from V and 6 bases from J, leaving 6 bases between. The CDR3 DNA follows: TGTGCCAGCAGTTTATCGAAGGGTAATTCACCCCTCCACTTT. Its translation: CASSLSKGNSPLHF.

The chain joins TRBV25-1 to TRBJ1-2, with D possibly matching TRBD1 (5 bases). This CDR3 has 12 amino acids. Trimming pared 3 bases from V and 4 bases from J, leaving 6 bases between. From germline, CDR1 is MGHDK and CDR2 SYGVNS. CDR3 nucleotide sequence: TGTGCCAGCAGTGATCAGGGCTATGGCTACACCTTC. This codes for CASSDQGYGYTF.

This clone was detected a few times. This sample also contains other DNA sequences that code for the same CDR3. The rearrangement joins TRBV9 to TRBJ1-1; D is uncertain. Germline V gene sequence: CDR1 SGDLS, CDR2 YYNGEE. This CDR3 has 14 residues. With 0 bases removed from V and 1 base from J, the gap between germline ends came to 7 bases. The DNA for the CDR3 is TGTGCCAGCAGCGTAGGAGGGTCGAACACTGAAGCTTTCTTT. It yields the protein CASSVGGSNTEAFF.

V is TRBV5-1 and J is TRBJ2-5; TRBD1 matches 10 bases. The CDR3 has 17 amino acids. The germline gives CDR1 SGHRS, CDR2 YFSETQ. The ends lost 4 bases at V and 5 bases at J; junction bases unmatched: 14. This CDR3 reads CASSPSYRQGARETQYF. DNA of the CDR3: TGCGCCAGCAGCCCATCCTACAGACAGGGGGCACGGGAGACCCAGTACTTC.

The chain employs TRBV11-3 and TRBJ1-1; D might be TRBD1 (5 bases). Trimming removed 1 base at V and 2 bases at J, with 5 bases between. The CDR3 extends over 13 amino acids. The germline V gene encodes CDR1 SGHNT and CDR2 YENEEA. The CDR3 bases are TGTGCCAGCAGCTTAGGGGGCAACACTGAAGCTTTCTTT. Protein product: CASSLGGNTEAFF.

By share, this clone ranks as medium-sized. The CDR3 spells CASSLRETQYF. CDR3 nucleotides: TGTGCCAGCAGTTTGAGGGAGACCCAGTACTTC. The rearrangement joins TRBV27 to TRBJ2-5; D remains ambiguous. CDR1 MNHEY and CDR2 SMNVEV come from the germline V gene (reference sequence). Trimming stripped 3 bases from V and 5 bases from J, with 4 bases between. The CDR3 has 11 residues.